The 32 T cell receptor beta chains below come from one sample, sequenced in a study of cytomegalovirus exposure and HLA in healthy donors. The PCR made use of 60 Vbeta and 13 Jbeta primers. The protocol was immunoSEQ multiplex PCR, while the TCRdb copy is restricted to in-frame clones and leaves out a portion. The table lists under 150,000 clones, approximately 10% of them singletons. The material sequenced was PBMCs. These receptors all come from a woman aged 40 to 50 in good health and CMV-seropositive.

This clone was observed a few times. The chain couples TRBV19 to TRBJ1-5, with 7 bases identical to TRBD1. V was pared by 3 bases and J by 3 bases, with 8 bases of the junction left unmatched. CDR1 is LNHDA, CDR2 SQIVND, per germline (reference sequence). The CDR3 loop spans 16 amino acids. The CDR3, as DNA: TGTGCCAGTAGTATCTTGGGACAGAGTTACAATCAGCCCCAGCATTTT. Protein sequence: CASSILGQSYNQPQHF.

This clone was detected a few times. V gene TRBV2 combines with J gene TRBJ2-3; 9 bases are a match to TRBD2. The V and J ends lost 6 bases and 0 bases, in that order; junction bases with no gene match: 7. The CDR3 loop spans 16 amino acids. Germline V CDR1 and CDR2: SNHLY, FYNNEI. CDR3 DNA: TGTGCCAGCAGGAAGGGGACTAGCCGTAGCACAGATACGCAGTATTTT. Protein: CASRKGTSRSTDTQYF.

The chain employs TRBV19 and TRBJ1-1, with D hard to call. CDR3 size: 14 residues. Trimming took off 7 bases at V and 1 base at J, with 13 bases between the two ends. Germline V lookup: CDR1 LNHDA, CDR2 SQIVND (reference sequence). In DNA, the CDR3 is TGTGCCAGTATTGGATTTGGAGGGAACACTGAAGCTTTCTTT. This gives the protein CASIGFGGNTEAFF.

V and J are TRBV18 and TRBJ1-1; D is unresolved. The CDR3 extends over 13 amino acids. Germline CDR1 KGHSH, CDR2 LQKENI. Trimming removed 3 bases at V and 4 bases at J, with 9 bases between. Written as DNA, the CDR3 is TGTGCCAGCTCACCGACACCATCCACTGAAGCTTTCTTT. Protein sequence: CASSPTPSTEAFF.

V is TRBV6-5 and J is TRBJ1-1; D is ambiguous. Germline assignment: CDR1 MNHEY and CDR2 SVGAGI. Deletions cut 7 bases from V and 1 base from J, with 10 bases between. The CDR3 length is 13 residues. CDR3 nucleotides: TGTGCCAGCACTAAGGAGGGGAACACTGAAGCTTTCTTT. The encoded protein is CASTKEGNTEAFF.

This clone was counted a few times. CDR3 sequence reads: CASSPEGLGTNEQFF. The CDR3 DNA follows: TGTGCCAGCAGCCCGGAGGGTCTAGGAACCAATGAGCAGTTCTTC. The chain has TRBV5-5 and TRBJ2-1; possibly TRBD2 for D (6 bases). V was trimmed by 4 bases and J by 6 bases, leaving 17 bases between them. Germline CDR1 and CDR2: SGHKS and YYEKEE (reference sequence). The CDR3 length is 15 residues.

This chain links TRBV2 with TRBJ2-3; D possibly corresponds to TRBD2 (6 bases). CDR3 length equals 11 residues. CDR1 is SNHLY and CDR2 is FYNNEI in the germline V gene. Trimming cost V 8 bases and J 11 bases, with 14 bases left between them. In DNA form, the CDR3 reads TGTGCCAGCCTTATCCCGGGAGAGCAGTATTTT. This encodes CASLIPGEQYF.

The chain joins TRBV7-9 to TRBJ2-2; 8 bases line up with TRBD2. V lost 6 bases to trimming and J lost 1 base; unmatched junction nucleotides: 13. This CDR3 has 18 residues. CDR1 is SEHNR and CDR2 is FQNEAQ in the germline V gene (reference sequence). The CDR3 region is CASSPKVRLAGNTGELFF. As DNA, the CDR3 is TGTGCCAGCAGTCCGAAGGTGAGGCTAGCGGGGAACACCGGGGAGCTGTTTTTT.

The V and J genes are TRBV2 and TRBJ1-5, with TRBD1 matching over 9 bases. This CDR3 region has 14 residues. V dropped 8 bases and J dropped 5; count of bases not matched to a gene: 7. CDR1 is SNHLY, CDR2 FYNNEI, per germline. The CDR3: CASAGTGPDQPQHF. As DNA, the CDR3 is TGTGCCAGCGCCGGGACAGGGCCAGATCAGCCCCAGCATTTT. Together with reference TRBV2 and TRBJ1-5, the CDR3 gives the full variable domain: EPEVTQTPSHQVTQMGQEVILRCVPISNHLYFYWYRQILGQKVEFLVSFYNNEISEKSEIFDDQFSVERPDGSNFTLKIRSTKLEDSAMYFCASAGTGPDQPQHFGDGTRLSIL.

The chain recombines TRBV29-1 with TRBJ2-5; 7 nucleotides agree with TRBD2. This CDR3 has 13 amino acids. Germline V gene lookup returns CDR1 SQVTM and CDR2 ANQGSEA. The V segment lost 4 bases and the J segment 6 bases; nucleotides outside the gene matches: 8. CDR3 sequence (DNA): TGCAGCGTTGGGGGAGGGAATATCCAGACCCAGTACTTC. It specifies CSVGGGNIQTQYF. The full variable domain, its missing parts supplied by reference TRBV29-1 and TRBJ2-5, is SAVISQKPSRDICQRGTSLTIQCQVDSQVTMMFWYRQQPGQSLTLIATANQGSEATYESGFVIDKFPISRPNLTFSTLTVSNMSPEDSSIYLCSVGGGNIQTQYFGPGTRLLVL.

The table lists this clone with a few counts. V and J are TRBV6-1 and TRBJ1-1; 9 bases are shared with TRBD1. The J segment lost 4 bases and the V segment lost 6 bases, leaving 9 bases of the junction unmatched. Germline loops: CDR1 MNHNS, CDR2 SASEGT. The CDR3 covers 15 residues. The CDR3 here is CASRALTGGLTEAFF. In DNA form, the CDR3 reads TGTGCCAGCAGGGCTCTTACAGGGGGCCTCACTGAAGCTTTCTTT.

The chain carries TRBV7-8 and TRBJ2-7, with a possible D match to TRBD2 (5 bases). The CDR3 spans 16 residues. Per germline, CDR1 SGHVS and CDR2 FQNEAQ. Trimming cost V 1 base and J 5 bases, with 18 bases left between them. CDR3 in DNA: TGTGCCAGCAGCTTAGGGGCCCCGCGGGCGTCGCACGAGCAGTACTTC. Translated, it gives CASSLGAPRASHEQYF.

The DNA of the CDR3 is TGTGCCACCAAAGAGATCTCGAACTATGGCTACACCTTC. Translation gives CATKEISNYGYTF. This chain links TRBV6-1 with TRBJ1-2; no reliable D call. Germline assignment: CDR1 MNHNS and CDR2 SASEGT. V was clipped by 10 bases and J by 2 bases, with 14 bases between them. The length of the CDR3 is 13 residues.

V and J are TRBV29-1 and TRBJ2-3; D is uncertain. CDR1 SQVTM and CDR2 ANQGSEA come from the germline V gene. CDR3 length equals 12 residues. V lost 1 base, J lost 2 bases, and 4 bases lay in between. DNA for the CDR3: TGCAGCGTTGAAGTATTCACAGATACGCAGTATTTT. This codes for CSVEVFTDTQYF.

The chain links TRBV7-9 to TRBJ1-1; possible D gene TRBD1, 5 bases. Per germline, CDR1 SEHNR and CDR2 FQNEAQ (reference sequence). This CDR3 region has 17 residues. V lost 2 bases, J lost 5 bases, and 21 bases lay in between. As DNA, the CDR3 is TGTGCCAGCAGCTTACCGACCGACCCAGGGATTATGACTGAAGCTTTCTTT. Its translation: CASSLPTDPGIMTEAFF.

The rearrangement uses TRBV19 and TRBJ2-5; possibly TRBD2 for D (6 bases). The germline V gene encodes CDR1 LNHDA and CDR2 SQIVND (reference sequence). This CDR3 region has 17 residues. Trimming cost V 0 bases and J 0 bases, with 14 bases left between them. In DNA, the CDR3 is TGTGCCAGTAGTATAGATGGACTCGGAGGGTACCAAGAGACCCAGTACTTC. Amino acids: CASSIDGLGGYQETQYF.

Only a few counts were recorded for this clone. The chain has TRBV2 and TRBJ1-2, with 7 bases that match TRBD1. The ends lost 8 bases at V and 7 bases at J; junction bases unmatched: 10. Germline-derived CDR1 and CDR2 are SNHLY and FYNNEI. The CDR3 is 13 residues long. CDR3 residues: CASRPDGTAGYTF. CDR3 in DNA: TGTGCCAGCCGGCCCGACGGGACAGCTGGCTACACCTTC. The variable domain in full, completed from reference TRBV2 and TRBJ1-2, reads EPEVTQTPSHQVTQMGQEVILRCVPISNHLYFYWYRQILGQKVEFLVSFYNNEISEKSEIFDDQFSVERPDGSNFTLKIRSTKLEDSAMYFCASRPDGTAGYTFGSGTRLTVV.

The sample holds a few counts of this clone. The genes are TRBV5-1 and TRBJ2-7, with D perhaps TRBD2 (5 bases). The CDR3 contains 14 residues. The V end lost 0 bases, the J end lost 3 bases, and 10 bases lay between the germline ends. Germline assignment: CDR1 SGHRS and CDR2 YFSETQ. CDR3 residues: CASSLDRGNYEQYF. The CDR3, as DNA: TGCGCCAGCAGCTTGGATCGGGGAAACTACGAGCAGTACTTC. Supplemented by reference TRBV5-1 and TRBJ2-7, the full variable domain reads KAGVTQTPRYLIKTRGQQVTLSCSPISGHRSVSWYQQTPGQGLQFLFEYFSETQRNKGNFPGRFSGRQFSNSRSEMNVSTLELGDSALYLCASSLDRGNYEQYFGPGTRLTVT.

This chain links TRBV9 with TRBJ2-3, with 16 bases matching TRBD2. The CDR3 is 18 residues long. Germline lookup yields CDR1 SGDLS and CDR2 YYNGEE. V lost 10 bases, J lost 2 bases, and 13 bases stayed unmatched. The CDR3 coding sequence is TGTGCCTCCGGGAGGGGACTAGCGGGGGGGATAATCACAGATACGCAGTATTTT. Translation: CASGRGLAGGIITDTQYF.

The chain is built from TRBV5-1 and TRBJ2-3; D is possibly TRBD1 (6 bases). Trimming stripped 3 bases from V and 0 bases from J, with 14 bases between. The CDR3 loop spans 16 amino acids. Germline lookup yields CDR1 SGHRS and CDR2 YFSETQ. The CDR3 loop is CASSSGQLPSTDTQYF. For the CDR3, the DNA is TGCGCCAGCAGCTCTGGACAGTTACCCAGCACAGATACGCAGTATTTT.

This rearrangement joins TRBV20-1 to TRBJ2-5; 9 bases line up with TRBD2. The DNA end is more similar to TRBJ2-7, so the J call may be wrong. The CDR3 contains 11 residues. The germline V gene has CDR1 DFQATT and CDR2 SNEGSKA (reference sequence). This CDR3 is CSAGLAHEQYF. In DNA form, the CDR3 reads TGCAGTGCGGGACTAGCCCACGAGCAGTACTTC.

The chain has TRBV7-8 and TRBJ1-1, with D possibly matching TRBD1 (5 bases). The CDR3 totals 14 residues. V was cut by 4 bases and J by 1 base, with 10 bases left in between. Germline CDR1 is SGHVS and CDR2 is FQNEAQ. The CDR3 spells CASSYKQANTEAFF. The CDR3 coding sequence is TGTGCCAGCAGCTACAAACAGGCGAACACTGAAGCTTTCTTT.

This clone was counted only a few times. The chain employs TRBV10-3 and TRBJ1-1; D gene unclear. Germline-derived CDR1 and CDR2 are ENHRY and SYGVKD. CDR3 length: 13 residues. Trimming shortened V by 3 bases and J by 1 base, and 6 bases separated the two germline ends. CDR3 sequence (DNA): TGTGCCATCAGTGAATCAGGGAACACTGAAGCTTTCTTT. Translating gives CAISESGNTEAFF.

This clone showed up just a few times. The rearrangement uses TRBV6-6 and TRBJ2-7, with 10 bases that match TRBD1. The CDR3 has 15 amino acids. After removal of 2 bases from V and 6 bases from J, the junction contained 7 bases not matched to a gene. The germline V gene has CDR1 MNHNY and CDR2 SVGAGI (reference sequence). CDR3 DNA sequence: TGTGCCAGCAGTTACGAGACAGGGGGCTTGTCCGAGCAGTACTTC. Its translation: CASSYETGGLSEQYF.

This clone has more than one count but fewer than ten. The rearrangement links TRBV29-1 to TRBJ2-1, with D maybe TRBD1 (5 bases). V lost 7 bases and J 9 bases, leaving 25 bases between the germline ends. CDR3 length equals 15 residues. The germline CDR1 and CDR2 sequences are SQVTM and ANQGSEA. The CDR3 region is CSAILPTSPQGEQFF. In DNA form, the CDR3 reads TGCAGCGCCATCCTCCCGACAAGCCCCCAGGGTGAGCAGTTCTTC.

The chain has TRBV7-9 and TRBJ1-1; D uncertain. This CDR3 is built from 12 residues. Germline CDR1 is SEHNR and CDR2 is FQNEAQ (reference sequence). The V end was cut by 5 bases, the J end by 8 bases, with 12 bases between. CDR3 in amino acids: CASSEEFREAFF. The CDR3 DNA reads TGTGCCAGCAGCGAAGAGTTTCGAGAAGCTTTCTTT.

There are a few counts of this clone. The chain has TRBV19 and TRBJ2-3; the match to TRBD2 covers 12 bases. The CDR3 runs 16 residues. With V trimmed by 5 bases and J by 2 bases, 5 bases remained unmatched. Germline CDR1 is LNHDA and CDR2 is SQIVND (reference sequence). The CDR3 loop reads CASSYGLAGNTDTQYF. CDR3 DNA: TGTGCCAGTAGTTACGGACTAGCGGGGAACACAGATACGCAGTATTTT.

This clone was seen a handful of times. The chain joins TRBV25-1 to TRBJ1-1, with 9 bases matching TRBD1. This CDR3 contains 13 residues. Germline trimming cut 6 bases from V and 2 bases from J; bases unmatched to any gene: 1. The germline CDR1 and CDR2 sequences are MGHDK and SYGVNS. This CDR3 reads CASRDRGNTEAFF. Here the CDR3 DNA reads TGTGCCAGCAGGGACAGGGGAAACACTGAAGCTTTCTTT. The full variable domain, completed using reference TRBV25-1 and TRBJ1-1, is EADIYQTPRYLVIGTGKKITLECSQTMGHDKMYWYQQDPGMELHLIHYSYGVNSTEKGDLSSESTVSRIRTEHFPLTLESARPSHTSQYLCASRDRGNTEAFFGQGTRLTVV.

V gene TRBV7-2 combines with J gene TRBJ2-2; the D gene is possibly TRBD2 (5 bases). Trimming took off 2 bases at V and 5 bases at J, with 9 bases between the two ends. CDR1 and CDR2 from the germline V gene are SGHTA and FQGNSA. The CDR3 has 14 residues. CDR3 sequence (DNA): TGTGCCAGCAGCTTATATCCGGGGACCGGGGAGCTGTTTTTT. The encoded protein is CASSLYPGTGELFF.

This clone was picked up a small number of times. The chain links TRBV7-2 to TRBJ2-7; 9 bases match TRBD1. Per germline, CDR1 SGHTA and CDR2 FQGNSA. The junction had 8 bases not matched to a gene; V was cut back by 3 bases and J by 5 bases. This CDR3 is 15 amino acids long. Written as DNA, the CDR3 is TGTGCCAGCAGCTTTGGCGGGACAGGGATTGACGAGCAGTACTTC. Translation: CASSFGGTGIDEQYF.

There are a few counts of this clone. V usage is TRBV2 and J usage is TRBJ2-7, with D perhaps TRBD2 (7 bases). Per the germline V gene, CDR1 is SNHLY and CDR2 is FYNNEI. The CDR3 consists of 14 residues. The V end lost 2 bases, the J end lost 2 bases, and 10 bases lay between the germline ends. As DNA, the CDR3 is TGTGCCAGCAGTGAAAGGGGGGGCCCCTACGAGCAGTACTTC. Translation gives CASSERGGPYEQYF.

This clone was picked up a small number of times. This sequence joins TRBV7-2 and TRBJ1-2; maybe TRBD1 (6 bases). V lost 5 bases, J lost 1 base, and 8 bases lay in between. Germline V gene lookup returns CDR1 SGHTA and CDR2 FQGNSA. The CDR3 runs 13 residues. The CDR3 protein is CASSVQGNYGYTF. CDR3 coding DNA: TGTGCCAGCAGCGTACAGGGTAACTATGGCTACACCTTC.